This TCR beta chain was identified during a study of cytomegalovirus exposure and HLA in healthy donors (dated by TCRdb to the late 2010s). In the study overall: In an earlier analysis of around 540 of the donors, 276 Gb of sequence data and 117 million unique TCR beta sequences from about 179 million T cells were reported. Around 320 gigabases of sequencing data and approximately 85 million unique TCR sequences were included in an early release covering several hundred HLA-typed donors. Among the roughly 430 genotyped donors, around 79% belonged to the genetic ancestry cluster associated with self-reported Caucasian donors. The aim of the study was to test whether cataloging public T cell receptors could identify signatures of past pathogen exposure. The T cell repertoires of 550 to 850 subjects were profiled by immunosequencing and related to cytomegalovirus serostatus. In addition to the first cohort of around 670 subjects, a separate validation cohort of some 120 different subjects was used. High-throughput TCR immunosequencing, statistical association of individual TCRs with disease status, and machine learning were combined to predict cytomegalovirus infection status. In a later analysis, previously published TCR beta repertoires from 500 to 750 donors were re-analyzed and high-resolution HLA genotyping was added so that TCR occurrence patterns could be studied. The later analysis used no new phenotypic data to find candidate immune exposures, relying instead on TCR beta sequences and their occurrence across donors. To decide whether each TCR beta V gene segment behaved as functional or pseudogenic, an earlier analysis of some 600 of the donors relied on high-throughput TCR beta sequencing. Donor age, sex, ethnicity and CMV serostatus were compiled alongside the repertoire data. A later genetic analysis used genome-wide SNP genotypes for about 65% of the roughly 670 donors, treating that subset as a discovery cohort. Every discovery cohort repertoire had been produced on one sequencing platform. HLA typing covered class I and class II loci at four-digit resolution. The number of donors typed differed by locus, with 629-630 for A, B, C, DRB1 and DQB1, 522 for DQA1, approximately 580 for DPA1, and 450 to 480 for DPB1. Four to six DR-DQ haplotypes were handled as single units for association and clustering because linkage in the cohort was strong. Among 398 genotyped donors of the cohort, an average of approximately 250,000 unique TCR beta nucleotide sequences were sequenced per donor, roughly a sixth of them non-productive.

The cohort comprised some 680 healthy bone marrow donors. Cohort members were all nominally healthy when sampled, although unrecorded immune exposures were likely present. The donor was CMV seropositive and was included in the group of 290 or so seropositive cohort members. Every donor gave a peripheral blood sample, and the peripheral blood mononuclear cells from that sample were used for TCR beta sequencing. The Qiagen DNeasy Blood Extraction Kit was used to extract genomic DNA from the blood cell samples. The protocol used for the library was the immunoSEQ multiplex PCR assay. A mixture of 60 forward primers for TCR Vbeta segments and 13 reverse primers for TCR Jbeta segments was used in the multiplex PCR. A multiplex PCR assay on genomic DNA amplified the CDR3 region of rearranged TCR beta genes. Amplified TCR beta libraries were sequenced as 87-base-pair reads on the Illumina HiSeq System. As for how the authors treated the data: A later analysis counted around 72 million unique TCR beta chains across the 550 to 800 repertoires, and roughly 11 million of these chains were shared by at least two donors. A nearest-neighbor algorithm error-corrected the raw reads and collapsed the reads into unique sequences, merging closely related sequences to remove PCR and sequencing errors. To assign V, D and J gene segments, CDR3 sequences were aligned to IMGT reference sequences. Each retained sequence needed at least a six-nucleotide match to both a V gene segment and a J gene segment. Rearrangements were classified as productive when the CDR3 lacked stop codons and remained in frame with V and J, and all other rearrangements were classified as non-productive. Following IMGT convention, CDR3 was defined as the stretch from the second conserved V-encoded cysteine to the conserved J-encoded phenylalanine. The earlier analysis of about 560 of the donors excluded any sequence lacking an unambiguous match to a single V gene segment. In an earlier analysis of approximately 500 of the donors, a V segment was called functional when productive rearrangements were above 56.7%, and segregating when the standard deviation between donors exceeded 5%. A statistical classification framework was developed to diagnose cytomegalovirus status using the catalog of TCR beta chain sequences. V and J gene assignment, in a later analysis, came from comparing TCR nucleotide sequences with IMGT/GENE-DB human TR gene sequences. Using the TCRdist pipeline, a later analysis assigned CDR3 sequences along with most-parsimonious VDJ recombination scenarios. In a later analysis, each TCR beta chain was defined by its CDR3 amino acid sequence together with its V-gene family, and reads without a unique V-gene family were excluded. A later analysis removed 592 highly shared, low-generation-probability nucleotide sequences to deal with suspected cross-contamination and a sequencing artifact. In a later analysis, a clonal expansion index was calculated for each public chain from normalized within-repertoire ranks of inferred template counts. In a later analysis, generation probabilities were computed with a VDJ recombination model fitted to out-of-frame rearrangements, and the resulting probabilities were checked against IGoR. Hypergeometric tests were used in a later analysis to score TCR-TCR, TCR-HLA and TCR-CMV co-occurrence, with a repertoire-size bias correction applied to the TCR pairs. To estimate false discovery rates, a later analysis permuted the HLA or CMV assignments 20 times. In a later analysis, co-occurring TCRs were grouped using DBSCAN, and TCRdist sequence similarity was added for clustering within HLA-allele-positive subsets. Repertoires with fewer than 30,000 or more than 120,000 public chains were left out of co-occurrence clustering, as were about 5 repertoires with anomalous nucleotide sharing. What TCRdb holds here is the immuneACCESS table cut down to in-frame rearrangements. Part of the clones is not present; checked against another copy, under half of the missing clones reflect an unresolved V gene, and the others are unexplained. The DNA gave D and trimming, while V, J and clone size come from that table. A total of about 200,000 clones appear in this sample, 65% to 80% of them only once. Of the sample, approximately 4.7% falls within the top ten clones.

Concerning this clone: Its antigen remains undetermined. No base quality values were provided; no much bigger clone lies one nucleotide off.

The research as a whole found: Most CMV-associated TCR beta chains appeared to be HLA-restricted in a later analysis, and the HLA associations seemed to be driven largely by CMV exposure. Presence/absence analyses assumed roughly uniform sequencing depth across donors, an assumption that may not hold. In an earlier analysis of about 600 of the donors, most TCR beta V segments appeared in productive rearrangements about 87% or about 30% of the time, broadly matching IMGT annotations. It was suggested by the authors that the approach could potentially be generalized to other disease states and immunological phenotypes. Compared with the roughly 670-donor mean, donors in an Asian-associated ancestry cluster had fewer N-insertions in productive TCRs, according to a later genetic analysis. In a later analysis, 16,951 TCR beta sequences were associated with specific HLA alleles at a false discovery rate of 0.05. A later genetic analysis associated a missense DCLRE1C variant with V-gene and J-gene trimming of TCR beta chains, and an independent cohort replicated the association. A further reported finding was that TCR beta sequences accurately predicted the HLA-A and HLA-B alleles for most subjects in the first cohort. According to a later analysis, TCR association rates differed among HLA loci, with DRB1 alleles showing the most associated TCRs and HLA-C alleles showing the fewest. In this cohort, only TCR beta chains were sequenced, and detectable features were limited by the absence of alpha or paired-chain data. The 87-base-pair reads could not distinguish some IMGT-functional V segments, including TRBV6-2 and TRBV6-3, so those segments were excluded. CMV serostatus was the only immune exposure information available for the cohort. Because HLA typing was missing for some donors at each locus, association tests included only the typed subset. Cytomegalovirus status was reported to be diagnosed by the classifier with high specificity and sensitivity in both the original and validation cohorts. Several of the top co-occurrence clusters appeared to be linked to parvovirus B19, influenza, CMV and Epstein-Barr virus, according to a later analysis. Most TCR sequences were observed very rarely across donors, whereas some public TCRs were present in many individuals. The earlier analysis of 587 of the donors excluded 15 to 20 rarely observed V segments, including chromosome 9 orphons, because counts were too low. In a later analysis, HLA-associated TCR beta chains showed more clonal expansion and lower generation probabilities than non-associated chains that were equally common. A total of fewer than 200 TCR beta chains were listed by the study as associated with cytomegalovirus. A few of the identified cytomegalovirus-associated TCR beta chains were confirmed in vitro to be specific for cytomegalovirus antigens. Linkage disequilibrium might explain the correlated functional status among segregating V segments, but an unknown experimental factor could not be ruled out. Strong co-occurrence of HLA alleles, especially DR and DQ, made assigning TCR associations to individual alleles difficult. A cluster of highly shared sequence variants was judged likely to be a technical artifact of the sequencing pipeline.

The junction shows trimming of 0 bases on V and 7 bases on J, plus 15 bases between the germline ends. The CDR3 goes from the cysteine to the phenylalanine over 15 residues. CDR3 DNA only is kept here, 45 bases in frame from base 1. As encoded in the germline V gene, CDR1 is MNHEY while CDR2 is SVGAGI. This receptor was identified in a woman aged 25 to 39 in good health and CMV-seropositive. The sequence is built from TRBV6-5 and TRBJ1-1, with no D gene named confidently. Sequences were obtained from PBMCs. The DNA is TGTGCCAGCAGTTACTCGAGGTGGAGGAACGTTGAAGCTTTCTTT. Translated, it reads CASSYSRWRNVEAFF.